The T cell receptor (beta chain) described here comes from a study of CD8+CD57+ T cells in acquired aplastic anemia. Looking at the study overall: DNA recovered from sorted CD4+ and CD8+ cells had a mean of about 3.5 ug.

Selection for sequencing was limited to patients who had shown CD8+CD57+ cell expansion by flow cytometry. Trimming removed 0 bases at V and 7 bases at J, with 15 bases between. Germline V gene data show CDR1 as SEHNR and CDR2 as FQNEAQ (reference sequence). CDR3 size: 15 residues. Profiling that covered TCR beta VDJ and CDR3 relied on genomic DNA as its template. MiXCR, applied by TCRdb to the reads, yields one record per CDR3 protein. Of approximately 250,000 distinct CDR3 sequences listed, approximately 82% are singletons. The chain employs TRBV7-9 and TRBJ1-2; D perhaps matches TRBD1 (6 bases). The sample comprised sorted CD4+, CD8+, or CD8+CD57+ T cells (not recorded which) from PBMCs. The source is a human donor with aplastic anemia. CDR3: CASSLAGGGGSGYTF. The CDR3 DNA follows: TGTGCCAGCAGCTTAGCGGGGGGGGGGGGCTCTGGCTACACCTTC.